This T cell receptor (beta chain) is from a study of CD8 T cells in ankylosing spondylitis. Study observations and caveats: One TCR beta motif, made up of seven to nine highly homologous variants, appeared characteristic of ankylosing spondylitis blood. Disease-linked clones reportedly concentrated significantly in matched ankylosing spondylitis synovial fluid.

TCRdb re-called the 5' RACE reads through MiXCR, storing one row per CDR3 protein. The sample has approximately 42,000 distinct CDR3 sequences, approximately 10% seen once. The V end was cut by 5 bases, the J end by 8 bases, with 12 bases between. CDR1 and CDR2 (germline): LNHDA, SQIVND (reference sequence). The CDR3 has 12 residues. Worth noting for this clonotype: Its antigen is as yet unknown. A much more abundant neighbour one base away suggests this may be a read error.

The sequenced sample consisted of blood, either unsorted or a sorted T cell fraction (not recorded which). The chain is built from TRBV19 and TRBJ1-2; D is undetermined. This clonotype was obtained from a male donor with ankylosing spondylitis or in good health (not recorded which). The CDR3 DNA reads TGTGCCAGTAGTGCCGGGGTAGGCGGCTACACCTTC. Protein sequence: CASSAGVGGYTF.